Below, 28 T cell receptor beta chains from the same sample are listed, as sequenced in a study of blood T cell repertoires in COVID-19 (dated by TCRdb to about 2020). Library generation was performed with the immunoSEQ multiplex PCR assay. The table comes from immuneACCESS by way of TCRdb, which keeps in-frame sequences with V and J called. Part of the clones is missing from these tables; in studies checked, under half for an unresolved V gene and the rest for unknown reasons. The sample data list 150,000 to 200,000 clones, and less than 90% of these were observed just once. Roughly 15% of the sample lies in the top ten. Sequencing input: peripheral blood. The receptor set was obtained from a woman aged 70-85 years with COVID-19, enrolled during active disease.

The J gene is TRBJ2-3, the V gene TRBV19; tentatively, D is TRBD1 (6 bases). The germline CDR1 and CDR2 sequences are LNHDA and SQIVND (reference sequence). V was pared by 3 bases and J by 0 bases, with 13 bases between. The CDR3 sequence is 16 residues long. The CDR3 DNA reads as TGTGCCAGTAGTATGGCTGGGGGCCCTAGCACAGATACGCAGTATTTT. This gives the protein CASSMAGGPSTDTQYF.

This clone came up many times. J is TRBJ2-1 and V is TRBV4-1, with TRBD2 identical over 14 bases. Germline V gene lookup returns CDR1 MGHRA and CDR2 YSYEKL. V trimming: 3 bases; J trimming: 9 bases; junction bases outside the gene matches: 7. This CDR3 spans 16 amino acids. The CDR3 DNA reads as TGCGCCAGCAGCCATCCGGGACTAGCGGGAGATGGTGAGCAGTTCTTC. Translated, it gives CASSHPGLAGDGEQFF.

The rearrangement uses TRBV5-1 and TRBJ2-5, with a possible D match to TRBD1 (5 bases). The germline gives CDR1 SGHRS, CDR2 YFSETQ. This CDR3 has 17 residues. Trimming cost V 3 bases and J 0 bases, with 18 bases left between them. CDR3 nucleotides: TGCGCCAGCAGCTCCCTTACGACAGAGGAGTACCAAGAGACCCAGTACTTC. Translation gives CASSSLTTEEYQETQYF.

The rearrangement links TRBV2 to TRBJ1-5, with D possibly being TRBD1 (5 bases). The germline V gene encodes CDR1 SNHLY and CDR2 FYNNEI. V lost 0 bases to trimming and J lost 11 bases, with 17 bases between them. CDR3 length: 15 residues. CDR3 loop: CASSEARGFGGTQHF. In nucleotides, the CDR3 is TGTGCCAGCAGTGAAGCCCGGGGTTTCGGGGGGACCCAGCATTTT. Supplemented by reference TRBV2 and TRBJ1-5, the full variable domain reads EPEVTQTPSHQVTQMGQEVILRCVPISNHLYFYWYRQILGQKVEFLVSFYNNEISEKSEIFDDQFSVERPDGSNFTLKIRSTKLEDSAMYFCASSEARGFGGTQHFGDGTRLSIL.

Concerning this clone: An end of the junction differs from the germline gene, which may be a read error. The chain carries TRBV2 and TRBJ1-6; no reliable D call. CDR1 is SNHLY and CDR2 is FYNNEI in the germline V gene. The CDR3 has 12 amino acids. The CDR3 here is CASRRYDSPLHF. The CDR3 coding sequence is TGTGCCAGCAGACGCTATGATTCACCCCTCCACTTT.

V is TRBV5-1 and J is TRBJ1-1, with 7 bases lining up with TRBD1. V shed 4 bases, J shed 8 bases, and the junction held 8 bases outside the gene matches. The CDR3 totals 13 residues. Germline V gene data show CDR1 as SGHRS and CDR2 as YFSETQ. The CDR3 sequence is CASSPDRVEEAFF. DNA of the CDR3: TGCGCCAGCAGCCCCGACAGGGTCGAGGAAGCTTTCTTT.

The chain carries TRBV15 and TRBJ1-4; D perhaps matches TRBD1 (5 bases). Germline CDR1 and CDR2: LNHNV and YYDKDF (reference sequence). There are 14 residues in the CDR3. V was shortened by 8 bases and J by 8 bases, with 18 bases between the two germline ends. The CDR3 spells CATFVPGLGEKLFF. The CDR3 region has the DNA TGTGCCACCTTTGTCCCGGGACTAGGCGAAAAACTGTTTTTT.

This chain joins TRBV27 and TRBJ2-3, with D perhaps matching TRBD1 (5 bases). The CDR3 loop spans 14 amino acids. Trimming removed 3 bases at V and 14 bases at J, with 21 bases between. Germline CDR1 MNHEY, CDR2 SMNVEV (reference sequence). The DNA for the CDR3 is TGTGCCAGCAGTTTCCGTGGCCGGACAATTCGTCCGTATTTT. Its translation is CASSFRGRTIRPYF.

The rearrangement uses TRBV3-1 (or the pseudogene TRBV3-2) and TRBJ2-5, with TRBD2 as a possible D gene (5 bases). V lost 4 bases and J 3 bases, leaving 12 bases between the germline ends. In germline, CDR1 is LGHDT, CDR2 YNNKEL (reference sequence). CDR3 length equals 14 residues. The CDR3 bases are TGTGCCAGCAGCCGGACCCGGGGAAAAGAGACCCAGTACTTC. Translated: CASSRTRGKETQYF.

V usage is TRBV3-1 (or the pseudogene TRBV3-2) and J usage is TRBJ2-3; weak D call: TRBD2 (6 bases). The CDR3 consists of 13 residues. Trimming took off 8 bases at V and 2 bases at J, with 11 bases between the two ends. CDR1 and CDR2 from the germline V gene are LGHDT and YNNKEL (reference sequence). The DNA of the CDR3 is TGTGCCAGCGGGCGGGGAGACACAGATACGCAGTATTTT. This translates into CASGRGDTDTQYF.

This chain joins TRBV27 and TRBJ2-3; no definite D call. Trimming stripped 5 bases from V and 1 base from J, with 10 bases between. CDR1 is MNHEY and CDR2 is SMNVEV in the germline V gene (reference sequence). The CDR3 extends over 14 amino acids. The CDR3 spells CASSPLRGTDTQYF. The CDR3 DNA reads TGTGCCAGCAGTCCCCTCCGGGGCACAGATACGCAGTATTTT.

The chain employs TRBV5-1 and TRBJ2-7, with TRBD2 matching 9 bases. Per the germline V gene, CDR1 is SGHRS and CDR2 is YFSETQ. CDR3 size: 17 residues. V shed 1 base, J shed 0 bases, and the junction held 8 bases outside the gene matches. DNA for the CDR3: TGCGCCAGCAGCTTGTTGGCTAGCGGGGTCCCCTCCTACGAGCAGTACTTC. Translation gives CASSLLASGVPSYEQYF.

This clone was seen a handful of times. This chain connects TRBV2 to TRBJ2-2; 11 bases fit TRBD2. Unmatched junction bases numbered 12, after V lost 7 bases and J lost 5 bases. CDR3 length: 17 amino acids. CDR1 and CDR2 from the germline V gene are SNHLY and FYNNEI. This chain's CDR3 is CASMTSGINRGTGELFF. The CDR3 DNA sequence: TGTGCCAGCATGACTAGCGGGATAAACAGAGGTACCGGGGAGCTGTTTTTT.

The genes are TRBV2 and TRBJ2-3, with 7 bases matching TRBD2. V trimming: 3 bases; J trimming: 5 bases; junction bases outside the gene matches: 5. Germline V lookup: CDR1 SNHLY, CDR2 FYNNEI. The CDR3 has 14 amino acids. The CDR3 region is CASSDGGSLDTQYF. For the CDR3, the DNA is TGTGCCAGCAGTGATGGCGGGAGCCTAGATACGCAGTATTTT. The variable domain in full, with the rest retrieved from reference TRBV2 and TRBJ2-3, is EPEVTQTPSHQVTQMGQEVILRCVPISNHLYFYWYRQILGQKVEFLVSFYNNEISEKSEIFDDQFSVERPDGSNFTLKIRSTKLEDSAMYFCASSDGGSLDTQYFGPGTRLTVL.

The chain links TRBV5-1 to TRBJ1-6, with 7 bases identical to TRBD1. This CDR3 comprises 14 residues. The V gene end was trimmed by 4 bases and the J gene end by 7 bases; junction bases not matched to a gene: 5. Germline CDR1 and CDR2: SGHRS and YFSETQ. As DNA, the CDR3 is TGCGCCAGCAGCCAGACAGGGCCGAATTCACCCCTCCACTTT. Its translation is CASSQTGPNSPLHF.

The gene calls are TRBV6-5 and TRBJ2-7, with 9 bases identical to TRBD1. This CDR3 spans 15 amino acids. Germline lookup yields CDR1 MNHEY and CDR2 SVGAGI. V was pared by 5 bases and J by 3 bases, with 8 bases of the junction left unmatched. The CDR3: CASSPPATGGYEQYF. CDR3 sequence (DNA): TGTGCCAGCAGTCCCCCGGCGACAGGGGGCTACGAGCAGTACTTC.

This rearrangement joins TRBV7-3 to TRBJ2-1; D might be TRBD2 (6 bases). The germline V and J ends were trimmed by 2 bases and 8 bases, with 16 bases remaining between them. This CDR3 contains 15 residues. In germline, CDR1 is SGHTA, CDR2 FQGTGA. The CDR3 protein is CASSLLPTSSDEQFF. For the CDR3, the DNA is TGTGCCAGCAGCTTATTGCCGACTAGTTCCGATGAGCAGTTCTTC.

J is TRBJ1-5 and V is TRBV6-6, with D unresolved. The CDR3 totals 14 residues. The V and J ends lost 2 bases and 3 bases respectively, with 8 bases between them. Germline V gives CDR1 MNHNY, CDR2 SVGAGI (reference sequence). The CDR3 loop reads CASSYRDYNQPQHF. Written as DNA, the CDR3 is TGTGCCAGCAGTTACCGGGATTACAATCAGCCCCAGCATTTT.

This clone was seen a single time. V and J are TRBV30 and TRBJ1-1, with 7 nucleotides matching TRBD1. This CDR3 comprises 13 residues. The ends lost 3 bases at V and 6 bases at J; junction bases unmatched: 7. CDR1 GTSNPN and CDR2 SVGIG come from the germline V gene (reference sequence). The CDR3 protein is CAWSSTGVPEAFF. The CDR3 DNA is TGTGCCTGGAGCAGTACAGGGGTTCCTGAAGCTTTCTTT. The full variable domain, with the rest looked up from reference TRBV30 and TRBJ1-1, is SQTIHQWPATLVQPVGSPLSLECTVEGTSNPNLYWYRQAAGRGLQLLFYSVGIGQISSEVPQNLSASRPQDRQFILSSKKLLLSDSGFYLCAWSSTGVPEAFFGQGTRLTVV.

The V call is TRBV6-5, the J call TRBJ1-2; 7 bases match TRBD1. The ends lost 6 bases at V and 5 bases at J; junction bases unmatched: 12. CDR3 length: 15 residues. CDR1 is MNHEY and CDR2 is SVGAGI in the germline V gene. CDR3 region: CASRREWAGGYGYTF. CDR3 in DNA: TGTGCCAGCAGACGGGAATGGGCAGGGGGGTATGGCTACACCTTC.

This chain links TRBV3-1 (or the pseudogene TRBV3-2) with TRBJ1-1, with D perhaps matching TRBD1 (5 bases). The V and J ends lost 6 bases and 2 bases respectively, with 10 bases between them. The length of the CDR3 is 13 residues. CDR1 is LGHDT, CDR2 YNNKEL, per germline (reference sequence). CDR3 bases: TGTGCCAGCAGTCGGACACCTAACACTGAAGCTTTCTTT. The encoded protein is CASSRTPNTEAFF.

The chain carries TRBV29-1 and TRBJ1-2, with no clear D. From germline, CDR1 is SQVTM and CDR2 ANQGSEA. The CDR3 has 16 residues. Trimming pared 7 bases from V and 0 bases from J, leaving 21 bases between. The CDR3 spells CSADGGASWANYGYTF. As DNA, the CDR3 is TGCAGCGCCGATGGTGGAGCTAGTTGGGCTAACTATGGCTACACCTTC.

The V call is TRBV5-1, the J call TRBJ1-5, with 8 bases that match TRBD1. This CDR3 comprises 17 residues. V lost 1 base, J lost 3 bases, and 9 bases stayed unmatched. Germline CDR1 is SGHRS and CDR2 is YFSETQ. The CDR3 region is CASSLNPGTGHNQPQHF. CDR3 DNA: TGCGCCAGCAGCTTGAATCCTGGGACAGGACACAATCAGCCCCAGCATTTT.

The chain couples TRBV12-5 to TRBJ1-3; 7 positions agree with TRBD1. The J segment lost 2 bases and the V segment lost 5 bases, leaving 6 bases of the junction unmatched. From germline, CDR1 is LGHNT and CDR2 FRNRAP. The CDR3 runs to 15 residues. The CDR3 coding sequence is TGTGCTAGTGGTGCATATACAGGGGCTGGAAACACCATATATTTT. Residues: CASGAYTGAGNTIYF.

This chain connects TRBV11-2 to TRBJ2-7; D may be TRBD1 (6 bases). With 5 bases removed from V and 2 bases from J, the gap between germline ends came to 19 bases. Germline loops: CDR1 SGHAT, CDR2 FQNNGV. The CDR3 is 16 amino acids. Written as DNA, the CDR3 is TGTGCCAGCAGCCCTGGATCAGGGGCGTTTCCCTACGAGCAGTACGTC. Amino acid sequence: CASSPGSGAFPYEQYV.

This rearrangement joins TRBV11-2 to TRBJ2-3; TRBD1 might be the D (6 bases). Germline CDR1 SGHAT, CDR2 FQNNGV. The V end lost 2 bases, the J end lost 4 bases, and 16 bases lay between the germline ends. This CDR3 comprises 16 residues. CDR3 nucleotide sequence: TGTGCCAGCAGCTTACTTCTGGGGGCAAAGGCAGATACGCAGTATTTT. It is translated as CASSLLLGAKADTQYF.

The DNA for the CDR3 is TGTGCCAGCAGTTACTCGGGAGGGGCCACGAGGGAGCTGTTTTTT. Its translation: CASSYSGGATRELFF. The gene calls are TRBV6-5 and TRBJ2-2; 7 bases align to TRBD2. Germline CDR1 and CDR2: MNHEY and SVGAGI. The CDR3 is 15 amino acids. V trimming: 0 bases; J trimming: 9 bases; junction bases outside the gene matches: 7.

The DNA of the CDR3 is TGCGCCAGCAGCTTGGGGACAGGGCTTGAAGCTTTCTTT. Amino acids: CASSLGTGLEAFF. V usage is TRBV5-1 and J usage is TRBJ1-1; the match to TRBD1 covers 8 bases. Germline assignment: CDR1 SGHRS and CDR2 YFSETQ. J gave up 7 bases and V 0 bases, and 2 bases lay outside the gene matches. This CDR3 comprises 13 residues.